The rows below give T cell receptor beta chains drawn from one sample of a study of cytomegalovirus exposure and HLA in healthy donors. This table comes from immunoSEQ multiplex PCR, and its TCRdb copy is limited to in-frame clones, with some not included. This sample carries 99,000 or so clones, around three quarters of them seen once, and the ten largest clones take approximately 3.4%. Sequences were obtained from PBMCs. The receptor set was obtained from a male donor in good health and CMV-seropositive. CDR3s include the opening cysteine and the closing phenylalanine or tryptophan. A D gene is named only where the DNA matches it firmly. Not every row has a clone size; where given, it reads once, few, many or a size class.

J gene,V gene,D gene,clone size,CDR3 DNA,CDR3 protein
TRBJ2-1,TRBV13,TRBD2,NA,TGTGCCAGCAGCGGCGGGACTAGCGGGGGGGGATACAATGAGCAGTTCTTC,CASSGGTSGGGYNEQFF
TRBJ1-1,TRBV7-9,TRBD1,NA,TGTGCCAGCAGCCATCGACAGGGGGGCGCTGAAGCTTTCTTT,CASSHRQGGAEAFF
TRBJ1-1,TRBV5-6,NA,NA,TGTGCCAGCAGCTTGCCCGGGATGAACACTGAAGCTTTCTTT,CASSLPGMNTEAFF
TRBJ2-5,TRBV25-1,TRBD1,NA,TGTGCCAGCAGTTGGACAGGATCCTCGGGGACCCAGTACTTC,CASSWTGSSGTQYF
TRBJ1-2,TRBV27,NA,NA,TGTGCCAGCAGTCCTCGAGGAGGACGGTATGGCTACACCTTC,CASSPRGGRYGYTF
TRBJ2-1,TRBV5-6,TRBD1,few,TGTGCCAGCAGCTTGGCCGGGACAGGTAACACAGGCGAGCAGTTCTTC,CASSLAGTGNTGEQFF
TRBJ1-1,TRBV19,NA,NA,TGTGCCAGTAGTCGATCACTCGGCACTGAAGCTTTCTTT,CASSRSLGTEAFF
TRBJ1-1,TRBV30,NA,NA,TGTGCCTGGAGCGCCGTCGACAGGGAAGCTTTCTTT,CAWSAVDREAFF
TRBJ2-2,TRBV5-6,TRBD1,NA,TGTGCCAGCAGCTTGCGGGGACAGGTCTCCGTCGGGGGCACCGGGGAGCTGTTTTTT,CASSLRGQVSVGGTGELFF
TRBJ1-5,TRBV27,NA,few,TGTGCCAGCAGTTTAACGGGGGGCAATCAGCCCCAGCATTTT,CASSLTGGNQPQHF
TRBJ1-3,TRBV2,NA,NA,TGTGCCAGCAGCGAGGGCCCCCGCTCTGGAAACACCATATATTTT,CASSEGPRSGNTIYF
TRBJ2-7,TRBV6-5,NA,NA,TGTGCCAGCAGAGCTAGGGGAACACTCCACCACGAGCAGTACTTC,CASRARGTLHHEQYF
TRBJ1-2,TRBV6-5,TRBD1,NA,TGTGCCAGCAGCCTTAGACAGGGCCATCAAGGCTACACCTTC,CASSLRQGHQGYTF
TRBJ2-1,TRBV2,NA,NA,TGTGCCAGCAGTGAAAGAAACTACTACAATGAGCAGTTCTTC,CASSERNYYNEQFF